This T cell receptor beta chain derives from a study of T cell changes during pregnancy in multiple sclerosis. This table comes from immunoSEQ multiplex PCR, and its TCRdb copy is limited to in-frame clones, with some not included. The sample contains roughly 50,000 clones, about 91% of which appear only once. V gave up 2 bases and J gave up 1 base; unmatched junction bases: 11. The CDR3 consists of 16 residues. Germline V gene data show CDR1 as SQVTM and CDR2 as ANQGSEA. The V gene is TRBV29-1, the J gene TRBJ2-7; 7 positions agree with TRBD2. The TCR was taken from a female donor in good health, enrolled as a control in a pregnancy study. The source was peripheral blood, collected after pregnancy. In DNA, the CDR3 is TGCAGCGTTGAATGGGCCAGCGGGGAAACATCCTACGAGCAGTACTTC. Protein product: CSVEWASGETSYEQYF.